The clone carrying this T cell receptor (beta chain) was detected only a few times. With 6 bases removed from V and 6 bases from J, the gap between germline ends came to 15 bases. The germline gives CDR1 SNHLY, CDR2 FYNNEI. The CDR3 runs to 14 residues. This sample is drawn from a study of OX40 agonist ivuxolimab in advanced cancers. Generated by immunoSEQ multiplex PCR, the TCRdb table keeps only in-frame clones and is missing some. The table has about 35,000 clones, approximately 82% seen once. The V and J genes are TRBV2 and TRBJ1-5, with no clear D. Source: CD4+ or CD8+ T cells sorted from blood, taken in a trial of the OX40 agonist ivuxolimab. The clonotype originates from an adult with an advanced solid tumor such as melanoma, head and neck, liver or kidney cancer. The CDR3 spells CASRASYRAQPQHF. The CDR3 DNA follows: TGTGCCAGCAGGGCTAGTTATAGGGCTCAGCCCCAGCATTTT.